This entry describes one TCR beta chain. Its antigen is still unknown. The V gene end was trimmed by 3 bases and the J gene end by 4 bases; junction bases not matched to a gene: 2. The CDR3 runs to 16 residues. Germline CDR1 and CDR2: SGHNT and YYREEE (reference sequence). In the PCR, 60 Vbeta and 13 Jbeta primers were used. TCRdb's table, derived via immunoSEQ multiplex PCR, lists solely in-frame clones and lacks some. This table has 150,000 to 200,000 clones, 75% appearing once. The entry originates in a study of cytomegalovirus exposure and HLA in healthy donors. General observations from the study: Near-uniform donor sequencing depth was presumed by presence/absence analyses.

This TCR was recovered from a man aged 18 to 29 in good health and CMV-seropositive. The chain carries TRBV5-4 and TRBJ2-2; 14 positions agree with TRBD2. The specimen was PBMCs. The CDR3: CASSSGLAGVTGELFF. DNA of the CDR3: TGTGCCAGCAGCTCGGGACTAGCGGGAGTCACCGGGGAGCTGTTTTTT.